One TCR beta chain is described in this entry. It has no known antigen specificity. Base quality data are lacking; no much larger clone is found one base away. The germline V gene (reference sequence) specifies DFQATT as CDR1 and SNEGSKA as CDR2. Measured from the cysteine to the phenylalanine, the CDR3 is 15 residues long. Only the CDR3 region is kept as DNA, spanning 45 bases read in frame from base 1. The trim is 3 bases for V and 5 bases for J, with a gap of 19 bases between the germline ends. The data derive from a study of control samples from healthy donors and cancer patients (dated by TCRdb to 2019 to 2021). Receptor amplification or capture employed the immunoSEQ multiplex PCR assay. TCRdb took over this immuneACCESS table, retaining in-frame rearrangements with V and J assigned. Such tables are incomplete; in checked studies, under half of the missing clones stem from an unresolved V gene, and the remainder is unexplained. The sample table holds about 98,000 clones, of which about 92% were seen once. Together, the top ten hold about 2.5% of the sample.

Material: blood. Recombination joined TRBV20-1 with TRBJ1-1; there is no confident call for the D gene. The origin of this receptor is a woman aged 18-35 years in good health. In nucleotide form, the sequence is TGCAGTGCTAGTGACCGAGGTGGGGTAGGGACTGAAGCTTTCTTT. This is translated as CSASDRGGVGTEAFF.